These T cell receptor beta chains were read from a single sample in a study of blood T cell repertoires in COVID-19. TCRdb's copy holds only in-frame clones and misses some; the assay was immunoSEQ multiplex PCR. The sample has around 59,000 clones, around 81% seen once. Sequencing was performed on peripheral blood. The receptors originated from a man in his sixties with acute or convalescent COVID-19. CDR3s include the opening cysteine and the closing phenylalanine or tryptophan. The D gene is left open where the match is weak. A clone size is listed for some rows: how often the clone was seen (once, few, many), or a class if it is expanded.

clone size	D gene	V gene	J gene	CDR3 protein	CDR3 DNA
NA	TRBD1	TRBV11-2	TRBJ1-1	CASSSGGKVSGTTEAFF	TGTGCCAGCAGCTCAGGGGGTAAGGTTTCGGGAACCACTGAAGCTTTCTTT
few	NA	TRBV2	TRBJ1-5	CASRAQGNSNQPQHF	TGTGCCAGCAGGGCCCAGGGAAATAGCAATCAGCCCCAGCATTTT
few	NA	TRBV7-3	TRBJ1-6	CASSLNPTGFSPLHF	TGTGCCAGCAGCCTAAACCCCACAGGGTTTTCACCCCTCCACTTT
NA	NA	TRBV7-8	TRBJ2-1	CASSLGLASGDEQFF	TGTGCCAGCAGCTTAGGGCTAGCGTCGGGGGATGAGCAGTTCTTC
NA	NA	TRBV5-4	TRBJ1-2	CASSPARVNSGYTF	TGTGCCAGCAGCCCCGCCCGGGTTAATTCTGGCTACACCTTC
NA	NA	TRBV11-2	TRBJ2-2	CASSQRDTGELFF	TGTGCCAGCAGCCAAAGAGACACCGGGGAGCTGTTTTTT
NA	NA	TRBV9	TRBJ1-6	CASSVDGSYSPLHF	TGTGCCAGCAGCGTAGACGGTTCTTATTCACCCCTCCACTTT
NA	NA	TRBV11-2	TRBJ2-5	CASSPFGVQETQYF	TGTGCCAGCAGCCCCTTCGGAGTCCAAGAGACCCAGTACTTC
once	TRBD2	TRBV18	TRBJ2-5	CASSLESGGPKGQYF	TGTGCCAGCTCACTCGAGAGCGGGGGACCCAAGGGCCAGTACTTC
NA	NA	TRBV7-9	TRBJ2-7	CASSVWGKGDDEQYF	TGTGCCAGCTCCGTATGGGGGAAGGGGGACGACGAGCAGTACTTC
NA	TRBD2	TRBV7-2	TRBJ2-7	CASSFGLAGGWYF	TGTGCCAGCAGCTTCGGACTAGCGGGGGGGTGGTACTTC
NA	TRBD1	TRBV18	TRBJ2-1	CASSPDRVGEQFF	TGTGCCAGCTCACCCGACAGGGTAGGAGAGCAGTTCTTC
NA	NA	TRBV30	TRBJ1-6	CAWSVQANSPLHF	TGTGCCTGGAGTGTACAGGCTAATTCACCCCTCCACTTT
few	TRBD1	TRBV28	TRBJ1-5	CASSPSGGNNQPQHF	TGTGCCAGCAGTCCCTCAGGGGGCAACAATCAGCCCCAGCATTTT
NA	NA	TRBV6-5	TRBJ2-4	CASSQDSGGIQYF	TGTGCCAGCAGTCAGGACAGCGGCGGCATTCAGTACTTC
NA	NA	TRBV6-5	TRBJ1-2	CASCVSFYGYTF	TGTGCCAGCTGCGTGAGTTTCTATGGCTACACCTTC
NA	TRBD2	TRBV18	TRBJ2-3	CASSGTSVGTDTQYF	TGTGCCAGCTCCGGGACTAGCGTCGGTACAGATACGCAGTATTTT
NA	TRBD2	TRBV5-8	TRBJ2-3	CASSFTFTSGGADTQYF	TGTGCCAGCAGCTTCACCTTCACTAGCGGGGGGGCAGATACGCAGTATTTT
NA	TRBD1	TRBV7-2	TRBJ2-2	CASSSQGAVTGELFF	TGTGCCAGCAGCTCTCAGGGGGCTGTCACCGGGGAGCTGTTTTTT
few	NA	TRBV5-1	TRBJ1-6	CASSNTDSEKSPLHF	TGCGCCAGCAGCAACACGGACAGTGAAAAATCACCCCTCCACTTT
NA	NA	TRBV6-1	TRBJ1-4	CASSSRQVQFF	TGTGCCAGCAGTTCACGACAGGTGCAGTTTTTT
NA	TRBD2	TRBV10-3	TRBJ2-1	CAISEGSGGSYNEQFF	TGTGCCATCAGTGAGGGGAGCGGGGGATCCTACAATGAGCAGTTCTTC
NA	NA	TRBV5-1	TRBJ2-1	CASSLGGQVTYNEQFF	TGCGCCAGCAGCTTGGGTGGCCAGGTGACCTACAATGAGCAGTTCTTC
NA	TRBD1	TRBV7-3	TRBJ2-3	CASSLTAAGGYTQYF	TGTGCCAGCAGCTTAACGGCGGCAGGGGGATATACGCAGTATTTT
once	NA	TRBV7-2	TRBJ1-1	CASSLYRGTEAFF	TGTGCCAGCAGCTTATATCGGGGCACTGAAGCTTTCTTT
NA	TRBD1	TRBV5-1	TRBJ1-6	CASRAGGTAHSPLHF	TGCGCCAGCAGGGCGGGGGGGACAGCCCATTCACCCCTCCACTTT
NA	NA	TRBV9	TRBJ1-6	CASSDRGNYNSPLHF	TGTGCCAGCAGCGATAGGGGGAACTATAATTCACCCCTCCACTTT
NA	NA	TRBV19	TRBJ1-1	CASNRQGSTEAFF	TGTGCCAGTAACCGGCAGGGGAGCACTGAAGCTTTCTTT
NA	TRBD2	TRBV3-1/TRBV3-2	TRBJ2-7	CASRGGSPEQYF	TGTGCCAGCAGGGGAGGGAGTCCCGAGCAGTACTTC
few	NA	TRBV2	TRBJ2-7	CASSEFSTGDYEQYF	TGTGCCAGCAGTGAATTTTCTACGGGGGACTACGAGCAGTACTTC
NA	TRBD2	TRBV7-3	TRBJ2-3	CASSPGLASDTQYF	TGTGCCAGCAGCCCCGGACTAGCGAGCGATACGCAGTATTTT
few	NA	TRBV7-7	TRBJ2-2	CASSSQGIDTGELFF	TGTGCTAGCAGCTCACAGGGTATCGACACCGGGGAGCTGTTTTTT
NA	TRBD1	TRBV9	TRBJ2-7	CASGLHRGSEQYF	TGTGCCAGCGGACTTCACAGGGGAAGCGAGCAGTACTTC
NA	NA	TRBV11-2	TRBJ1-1	CASSFYGGTEAFF	TGTGCCAGCAGCTTCTATGGCGGCACTGAAGCTTTCTTT
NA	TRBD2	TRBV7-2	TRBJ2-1	CASSSQAGGRYNEQFF	TGTGCCAGCAGCTCCCAGGCGGGGGGGCGTTACAATGAGCAGTTCTTC
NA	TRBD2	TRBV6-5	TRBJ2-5	CASSYSSSGYETQYF	TGTGCCAGCAGTTACTCTAGTAGCGGGTACGAGACCCAGTACTTC
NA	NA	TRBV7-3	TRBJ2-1	CASSLWAGANNEQFF	TGTGCCAGCAGCTTATGGGCGGGGGCGAACAATGAGCAGTTCTTC
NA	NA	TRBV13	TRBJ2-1	CASSLRRNRDQFF	TGTGCCAGCAGCTTACGAAGAAACAGGGACCAGTTCTTC
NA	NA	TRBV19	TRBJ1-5	CASSMASSSNQPQHF	TGTGCCAGTAGTATGGCCAGTTCTAGCAATCAGCCCCAGCATTTT
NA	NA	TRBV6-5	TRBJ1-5	CASRPIGDQPQHF	TGTGCCAGCAGACCTATAGGGGATCAGCCCCAGCATTTT
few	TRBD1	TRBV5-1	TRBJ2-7	CASSLSFGTGAYEQYF	TGCGCCAGCAGCTTGTCCTTCGGGACAGGGGCCTACGAGCAGTACTTC
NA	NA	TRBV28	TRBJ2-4	CASSPTSWAVVKNIQYF	TGTGCCAGCAGTCCTACTAGTTGGGCCGTAGTCAAAAACATTCAGTACTTC
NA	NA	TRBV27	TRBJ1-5	CASSLLVGGQTPLPQHF	TGTGCCAGCAGTTTATTAGTTGGTGGACAGACCCCACTGCCCCAGCATTTT
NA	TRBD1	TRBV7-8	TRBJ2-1	CASSPQGTGTLLGQFF	TGTGCCAGCAGCCCGCAAGGGACAGGGACACTCCTAGGGCAGTTCTTC
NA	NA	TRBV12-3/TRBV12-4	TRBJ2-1	CASSFGSYNEQFF	TGTGCCAGCAGTTTCGGCTCCTACAATGAGCAGTTCTTC
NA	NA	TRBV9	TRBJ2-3	CASSVGQFTDTQYF	TGTGCCAGCAGCGTCGGACAGTTCACAGATACGCAGTATTTT
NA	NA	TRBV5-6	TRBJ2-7	CASSSLAYSSYEQYF	TGTGCCAGCAGCAGCCTCGCCTATAGTTCCTACGAGCAGTACTTC
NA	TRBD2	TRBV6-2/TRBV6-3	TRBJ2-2	CASSYSGRDGELFF	TGTGCCAGCAGTTACTCAGGGAGGGACGGGGAGCTGTTTTTT
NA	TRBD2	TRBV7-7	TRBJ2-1	CASSLLPAGDYNEQFF	TGTGCTAGCAGCTTACTTCCAGCGGGGGATTACAATGAGCAGTTCTTC
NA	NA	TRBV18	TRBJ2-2	CASSPQNTGELFF	TGTGCCAGCTCTCCCCAGAACACCGGGGAGCTGTTTTTT
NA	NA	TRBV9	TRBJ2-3	CASSPRGEVDTQYF	TGTGCCAGCAGCCCCCGGGGTGAGGTAGATACGCAGTATTTT
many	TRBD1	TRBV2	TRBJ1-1	CASREWDRNTEAFF	TGTGCCAGCAGGGAGTGGGACAGAAACACTGAAGCTTTCTTT
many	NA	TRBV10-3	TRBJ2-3	CAIRGSPSTDTQYF	TGTGCCATCAGGGGCTCTCCCTCCACAGATACGCAGTATTTT
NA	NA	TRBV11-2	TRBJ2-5	CASSVAGGKETQYF	TGTGCCAGCAGCGTAGCCGGGGGTAAAGAGACCCAGTACTTC
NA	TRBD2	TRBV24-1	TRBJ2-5	CATSENGGASFETQYF	TGTGCCACCAGTGAAAACGGGGGGGCTTCTTTCGAGACCCAGTACTTC
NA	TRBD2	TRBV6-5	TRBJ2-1	CASSASGGQYEQFF	TGTGCCAGCAGCGCTAGCGGGGGGCAGTATGAGCAGTTCTTC
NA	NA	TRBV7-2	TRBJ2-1	CASSLVEGNEQFF	TGTGCCAGCAGCTTAGTAGAGGGCAATGAGCAGTTCTTC
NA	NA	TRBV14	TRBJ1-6	CASSQVVGSGNSPLHF	TGTGCCAGCAGCCAAGTCGTGGGAAGCGGTAATTCACCCCTCCACTTT
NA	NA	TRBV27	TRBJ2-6	CASSLFEPMRRTSGANVLTF	TGTGCCAGCAGTTTATTCGAACCGATGAGGCGAACGTCTGGGGCCAACGTCCTGACTTTC